Listed here are 31 T cell receptor beta chains from one sample, sequenced in a study of cytomegalovirus exposure and HLA in healthy donors. Primers for the PCR totalled 60 Vbeta and 13 Jbeta. The method was immunoSEQ multiplex PCR; TCRdb's version includes in-frame clones alone and lacks a portion of them. The sample lists about 54,000 clones, 82% occurring once. The sample comprised PBMCs. The receptor set was obtained from a woman aged 18-29 years in good health and CMV-seronegative.

The chain carries TRBV2 and TRBJ2-5, with D possibly TRBD2 on 6 matching bases. Looked up from germline, CDR1 is SNHLY and CDR2 is FYNNEI. The V end lost 6 bases, the J end lost 7 bases, and 15 bases lay between the germline ends. There are 13 residues in the CDR3. The DNA for the CDR3 is TGTGCCAGCAGCCCCACGCTGCGGGGGACCCAGTACTTC. Amino acids: CASSPTLRGTQYF.

The chain couples TRBV21-1 to TRBJ2-6; the DNA was not compared with TRBD1, the D call given in the table. TRBV21-1 is described as a pseudogene. The CDR3 contains 17 residues. The CDR3 DNA sequence: TGTGCCAGCCCTACAGGGGGTTTTACCTCTGGGGCCAACGTCCTGACTTTC. Its translation: CASPTGGFTSGANVLTF.

The rearrangement links TRBV2 to TRBJ1-6; 10 bases agree with TRBD1. The CDR3 runs 15 residues. Germline lookup yields CDR1 SNHLY and CDR2 FYNNEI. V shed 4 bases and J 7 bases; nucleotides not matched to a gene: 4. This CDR3 is CASSVRTGGNSPLHF. The CDR3 DNA is TGTGCCAGCAGTGTAAGGACAGGGGGGAATTCACCCCTCCACTTT.

J is TRBJ1-1 and V is TRBV6-1; D call uncertain. The length of the CDR3 is 12 residues. Germline loops: CDR1 MNHNS, CDR2 SASEGT. With 10 bases removed from V and 1 base from J, the gap between germline ends came to 10 bases. This CDR3 is CANHPRNTEAFF. The CDR3, as DNA: TGTGCCAACCACCCGAGGAACACTGAAGCTTTCTTT.

V usage is TRBV27 and J usage is TRBJ2-1; 10 bases map to TRBD2. The CDR3 totals 15 residues. Germline loops: CDR1 MNHEY, CDR2 SMNVEV (reference sequence). V shed 5 bases and J 14 bases; nucleotides not matched to a gene: 15. CDR3 sequence reads: CASSRAGTSDRGEFF. Written as DNA, the CDR3 is TGTGCCAGCAGTCGAGCCGGGACTAGCGACCGTGGGGAGTTCTTC.

This rearrangement joins TRBV2 to TRBJ2-3, with D perhaps matching TRBD2 (6 bases). Trimming pared 6 bases from V and 1 base from J, leaving 11 bases between. The CDR3 runs 14 residues. Germline V lookup: CDR1 SNHLY, CDR2 FYNNEI. The CDR3 DNA follows: TGTGCCAGCAGCATGCAGCGGGGCACAGATACGCAGTATTTT. This translates into CASSMQRGTDTQYF.

The J gene is TRBJ2-3, the V gene TRBV15; TRBD2 is a possible D gene (6 bases). This CDR3 contains 14 residues. Germline-derived CDR1 and CDR2 are LNHNV and YYDKDF (reference sequence). V was cut by 3 bases and J by 5 bases, with 12 bases left in between. The CDR3 coding sequence is TGTGCCACCAGCAGGACTAGTAGTGGAGATACGCAGTATTTT. It codes for CATSRTSSGDTQYF.

This chain links TRBV7-9 with TRBJ2-2; weak D call: TRBD2 (5 bases). The V gene lost 1 base and the J gene lost 1 base, with 7 bases spanning the gap. Per germline, CDR1 SEHNR and CDR2 FQNEAQ (reference sequence). This CDR3 spans 15 amino acids. The CDR3, as DNA: TGTGCCAGCAGCTTAGGAGGGCGGAACACCGGGGAGCTGTTTTTT. It translates to CASSLGGRNTGELFF.

V usage is TRBV28 and J usage is TRBJ1-4; 8 nucleotides align to TRBD1. The CDR3 is 13 residues long. V shed 8 bases and J 8 bases; nucleotides not matched to a gene: 7. Germline V gives CDR1 MDHEN, CDR2 SYDVKM. CDR3 nucleotide sequence: TGTGCCAGCCGAACAGGGGGAGGCGAAAAACTGTTTTTT. Translation: CASRTGGGEKLFF. The full variable domain, its missing parts supplied by reference TRBV28 and TRBJ1-4, is DVKVTQSSRYLVKRTGEKVFLECVQDMDHENMFWYRQDPGLGLRLIYFSYDVKMKEKGDIPEGYSVSREKKERFSLILESASTNQTSMYLCASRTGGGEKLFFGSGTQLSVL.

This chain connects TRBV6-4 to TRBJ1-2, with 9 bases that match TRBD1. Germline assignment: CDR1 MRHNA and CDR2 SNTAGT. CDR3 length equals 13 residues. V lost 4 bases, J lost 13 bases, and 10 bases stayed unmatched. The chain's CDR3 is CASSVGSTGGITF. The CDR3 region has the DNA TGTGCCAGCAGTGTGGGTTCGACAGGGGGTATCACCTTC.

The chain combines TRBV10-3 with TRBJ1-2; D gene ambiguous. Trimming removed 0 bases at V and 5 bases at J, with 10 bases between. The CDR3 runs to 14 residues. The germline gives CDR1 ENHRY, CDR2 SYGVKD. Written as DNA, the CDR3 is TGTGCCATCAGTGAGTCCGAGGGTGGGTATGGCTACACCTTC. Encoded protein: CAISESEGGYGYTF.

This CDR3 is CASNSPGWDSPNQPQHF. The CDR3 nucleotides are TGTGCCAGCAATTCCCCGGGCTGGGACAGCCCCAATCAGCCCCAGCATTTT. The chain employs TRBV28 and TRBJ1-5; 7 nucleotides line up with TRBD1. CDR3 length equals 17 residues. Looked up from germline, CDR1 is MDHEN and CDR2 is SYDVKM. Trimming removed 7 bases from V and 3 bases from J; junction bases left unmatched: 15.

The chain joins TRBV7-8 to TRBJ2-2, with D tentatively TRBD1 (5 bases). Germline V gene data show CDR1 as SGHVS and CDR2 as FQNEAQ. The CDR3 totals 18 residues. Trimming cost V 2 bases and J 0 bases, with 16 bases left between them. The CDR3 region has the DNA TGTGCCAGCAGCTTAAGGGGCGCCGTCATCTCGAACACCGGGGAGCTGTTTTTT. Residues: CASSLRGAVISNTGELFF.

The CDR3 DNA follows: TGTGCCAGCGTACTAGCGGGAGGGCCCTTATACGAGCAGTACTTC. Translation gives CASVLAGGPLYEQYF. The gene calls are TRBV28 and TRBJ2-7; 13 bases are a match to TRBD2. Trimming took 8 bases from V and 4 from J; bases not matched to a gene: 8. The germline CDR1 and CDR2 sequences are MDHEN and SYDVKM. The CDR3 runs 15 residues.

This chain uses TRBV7-9 with TRBJ2-7; D possibly corresponds to TRBD2 (5 bases). The CDR3 is 13 amino acids. V gave up 5 bases and J gave up 2 bases, with 10 bases separating them. Per germline, CDR1 SEHNR and CDR2 FQNEAQ (reference sequence). DNA for the CDR3: TGTGCCAGCAGCCCCCTAGCCCCCTACGAGCAGTACTTC. It is translated as CASSPLAPYEQYF.

The chain uses TRBV5-1 and TRBJ2-3; a possible D gene is TRBD2 (5 bases). V lost 2 bases to trimming and J lost 1 base, with 8 bases between them. The germline V gene encodes CDR1 SGHRS and CDR2 YFSETQ. This CDR3 has 14 residues. CDR3 region: CASSFERGTDTQYF. In DNA form, the CDR3 reads TGCGCCAGCAGCTTCGAGAGGGGCACAGATACGCAGTATTTT.

This clone was counted between two and nine times. The chain carries TRBV19 and TRBJ2-5; TRBD1 agrees at 7 bases. Germline CDR1 reads LNHDA; CDR2 reads SQIVND (reference sequence). This CDR3 contains 14 residues. Trimming removed 6 bases from V and 1 base from J; junction bases left unmatched: 5. The CDR3 sequence is CASRRGTAQETQYF. DNA of the CDR3: TGTGCCAGTAGAAGGGGGACAGCCCAAGAGACCCAGTACTTC.

This clone came up once. The V and J genes are TRBV30 and TRBJ1-2; 9 nucleotides align to TRBD1. V lost 3 bases to trimming and J lost 13 bases; unmatched junction nucleotides: 12. CDR3 length equals 13 residues. Germline V gene data show CDR1 as GTSNPN and CDR2 as SVGIG (reference sequence). The chain's CDR3 is CAWRPSLGQGSTF. CDR3 nucleotide sequence: TGTGCCTGGAGACCTTCCTTGGGACAGGGTTCCACCTTC.

The rearrangement uses TRBV5-1 and TRBJ1-1; D gene ambiguous. The CDR3 covers 12 residues. V was trimmed by 4 bases and J by 11 bases, leaving 15 bases between them. Germline V lookup: CDR1 SGHRS, CDR2 YFSETQ. The CDR3 loop is CASSPGSGMAFF. The CDR3 region has the DNA TGCGCCAGCAGCCCGGGCTCGGGAATGGCTTTCTTT.

V gene TRBV5-8 combines with J gene TRBJ2-7; D is perhaps TRBD1 (6 bases). Deletions cut 0 bases from V and 2 bases from J, with 12 bases between. This CDR3 spans 15 amino acids. Germline V gene sequence: CDR1 SGHTS, CDR2 YDEGEE. The CDR3, as DNA: TGTGCCAGCAGCTTGGCCGCAGGGGTGGCCTACGAGCAGTACTTC. Encoded protein: CASSLAAGVAYEQYF.

The CDR3 region has the DNA TGTGCCAGTGGACTAGCGGGAGGTGATGAGCAGTTCTTC. Amino acid sequence: CASGLAGGDEQFF. The chain couples TRBV6-5 to TRBJ2-1, with 14 bases fitting TRBD2. Trimming took 9 bases from V and 8 from J; bases not matched to a gene: 3. Germline V gene sequence: CDR1 MNHEY, CDR2 SVGAGI. There are 13 residues in the CDR3.

This rearrangement joins TRBV27 to TRBJ2-1; no clear D. Per the germline V gene, CDR1 is MNHEY and CDR2 is SMNVEV (reference sequence). The CDR3 runs 15 residues. The V and J ends lost 3 bases and 12 bases respectively, with 21 bases between them. CDR3 DNA: TGTGCCAGCAGTTTCCTCGGGTCCACCCCCGATCGGCAGTTCTTC. This gives the protein CASSFLGSTPDRQFF.

V is TRBV18 and J is TRBJ1-1, with a possible D match to TRBD1 (5 bases). This CDR3 is 15 amino acids long. V lost 2 bases, J lost 4 bases, and 14 bases lay in between. Germline loops: CDR1 KGHSH, CDR2 LQKENI. CDR3 residues: CASSPGRGIGTEAFF. CDR3 coding DNA: TGTGCCAGCTCACCAGGGAGGGGCATCGGCACTGAAGCTTTCTTT.

The chain recombines TRBV5-1 with TRBJ1-2, with D uncertain. V was cut by 4 bases and J by 3 bases, with 13 bases left in between. Germline V gives CDR1 SGHRS, CDR2 YFSETQ. The CDR3 runs 14 residues. CDR3 in DNA: TGCGCCAGCAGCCTTAGCATCCCTGACTATGGCTACACCTTC. Amino acid sequence: CASSLSIPDYGYTF. Combining the CDR3 with reference TRBV5-1 and TRBJ1-2 gives the whole variable domain KAGVTQTPRYLIKTRGQQVTLSCSPISGHRSVSWYQQTPGQGLQFLFEYFSETQRNKGNFPGRFSGRQFSNSRSEMNVSTLELGDSALYLCASSLSIPDYGYTFGSGTRLTVV.

This chain links TRBV5-5 with TRBJ1-1; 9 bases are a match to TRBD1. Trimming removed 0 bases from V and 5 bases from J; junction bases left unmatched: 2. The CDR3 covers 14 residues. CDR1 SGHKS and CDR2 YYEKEE come from the germline V gene (reference sequence). The CDR3 here is CASSLGQGGTEAFF. The CDR3 bases are TGTGCCAGCAGCTTGGGACAGGGGGGTACTGAAGCTTTCTTT.

CDR3 sequence reads: CASSLGDRVKNIQYF. As DNA, the CDR3 is TGTGCCAGCAGCTTAGGGGACAGGGTAAAAAACATTCAGTACTTC. This chain uses TRBV7-9 with TRBJ2-4; 9 positions match TRBD1. Germline lookup yields CDR1 SEHNR and CDR2 FQNEAQ (reference sequence). The CDR3 totals 15 residues. Unmatched junction bases numbered 2, after V lost 1 base and J lost 4 bases.

The chain is built from TRBV6-5 and TRBJ2-7, with 10 bases lining up with TRBD1. This CDR3 contains 12 residues. Trimming removed 8 bases from V and 6 bases from J; junction bases left unmatched: 4. Looked up from germline, CDR1 is MNHEY and CDR2 is SVGAGI. The chain's CDR3 is CASGQGEGEQYF. The CDR3 nucleotides are TGTGCCAGCGGACAGGGGGAGGGCGAGCAGTACTTC.

A note on this clone: The junction departs from germline at one end; a sequencing error may be responsible. The V and J genes are TRBV7-7 and TRBJ2-2; TRBD1 might be the D (5 bases). Germline CDR1 and CDR2: SSHAT and FNYEAQ (reference sequence). The length of the CDR3 is 16 residues. CDR3 sequence: CASSPRSTQGTGELFF. The DNA of the CDR3 is TGTGCTAGCAGCCCGAGGTCGACGCAGGGAACCGGGGAGCTGTTTTTT.

This chain joins TRBV19 and TRBJ2-1, with a weak D call TRBD2 (6 bases). Deletions cut 10 bases from V and 0 bases from J, with 19 bases between. CDR1 and CDR2 from the germline V gene are LNHDA and SQIVND (reference sequence). The CDR3 runs to 16 residues. The CDR3 loop is CATTPLGGSSYNEQFF. The CDR3 region has the DNA TGTGCCACTACTCCGCTTGGGGGGAGCTCCTACAATGAGCAGTTCTTC.

CDR3 amino acids: CASSQISGEQYF. The CDR3 DNA reads TGCGCCAGCAGCCAAATCAGCGGCGAGCAGTACTTC. The chain is built from TRBV4-1 and TRBJ2-7, with D perhaps TRBD2 (5 bases). CDR3 length: 12 amino acids. Germline V gene sequence: CDR1 MGHRA, CDR2 YSYEKL. Trimming took 2 bases from V and 6 from J, leaving 8 bases between them.

With respect to this clone: The sample holds other DNA sequences that translate to the same CDR3. The chain combines TRBV9 with TRBJ2-6; D is unclear. In germline, CDR1 is SGDLS, CDR2 YYNGEE. CDR3 size: 14 residues. Trimming pared 2 bases from V and 1 base from J, leaving 4 bases between. The CDR3 spells CASSVLSGANVLTF. For the CDR3, the DNA is TGTGCCAGCAGCGTTCTGTCTGGGGCCAACGTCCTGACTTTC.